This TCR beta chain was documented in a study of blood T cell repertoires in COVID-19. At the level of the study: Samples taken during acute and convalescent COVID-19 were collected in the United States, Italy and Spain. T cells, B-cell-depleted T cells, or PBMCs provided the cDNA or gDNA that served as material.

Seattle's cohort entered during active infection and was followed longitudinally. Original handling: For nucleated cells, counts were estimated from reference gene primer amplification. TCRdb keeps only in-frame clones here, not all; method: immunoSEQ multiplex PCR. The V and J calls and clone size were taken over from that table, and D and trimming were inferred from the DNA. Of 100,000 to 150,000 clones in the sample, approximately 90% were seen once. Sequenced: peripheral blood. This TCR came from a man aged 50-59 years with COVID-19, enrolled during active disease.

The CDR3 reads CASSVTGTNYGYTF. In DNA, the CDR3 is TGCGCCAGCAGCGTTACAGGGACCAACTATGGCTACACCTTC. The J gene is TRBJ1-2, the V gene TRBV5-1, with a tentative D call TRBD1 (6 bases). V shed 4 bases and J shed 2 bases, with 12 bases lying between them. Germline CDR1 is SGHRS and CDR2 is YFSETQ. The CDR3 extends over 14 amino acids. Supplemented by reference TRBV5-1 and TRBJ1-2, the full variable domain reads KAGVTQTPRYLIKTRGQQVTLSCSPISGHRSVSWYQQTPGQGLQFLFEYFSETQRNKGNFPGRFSGRQFSNSRSEMNVSTLELGDSALYLCASSVTGTNYGYTFGSGTRLTVV.